The sequence of this T cell receptor (beta chain) was determined in a study of cytomegalovirus exposure and HLA in healthy donors. A multiplex PCR was run with 60 Vbeta primers and 13 Jbeta primers. The method was immunoSEQ multiplex PCR; TCRdb's version includes in-frame clones alone and lacks a portion of them. Altogether 90,000 to 110,000 clones are present, roughly 69% being singletons, with the ten largest covering 5.4%. For this clone: Its antigen is not identified.

General study results and limits: Several of the most significant clusters appeared linked to common viral pathogens, based on a later analysis. In a later analysis, at a false discovery rate of 0.05, 15,000 to 20,000 TCR beta sequences were associated with HLA alleles. In an earlier analysis, most TCR beta V segments were productive about 87% or about 30% of the time. 87-base-pair reads could not separate some V segments, including TRBV6-2 and TRBV6-3.

Germline loops: CDR1 SGHVS, CDR2 FNYEAQ. Trimming left V 5 bases short and J 1 base short, with 13 bases between. There are 15 residues in the CDR3. The chain combines TRBV7-6 with TRBJ2-3; D perhaps matches TRBD2 (5 bases). The sequenced material came from PBMCs. This TCR was sampled from a woman in her seventies in good health and CMV-seropositive. CDR3 nucleotide sequence: TGTGCCAGCAGCCAACCGGGGTCTGGCACAGATACGCAGTATTTT. This translates into CASSQPGSGTDTQYF.